This T cell receptor (beta chain) derives from a study of blood T cell repertoires in COVID-19. Overall study context: The United States, Italy and Spain were the sources of the acute and convalescent COVID-19 samples.

J lost 3 bases, V lost 6 bases, and 7 bases had no gene match. Germline assignment: CDR1 MNHEY and CDR2 SVGAGI. This CDR3 comprises 15 residues. Profiling relied on immunoSEQ multiplex PCR, and the TCRdb table lists in-frame clones only, not all of them. The sample holds some 260,000 clones; 88% are singletons and the top ten take just under 0.8%. The sample consisted of peripheral blood. The chain combines TRBV6-5 with TRBJ2-3, with 9 bases identical to TRBD1. This TCR was recovered from a woman aged 25 to 45 with acute or convalescent COVID-19. The CDR3 region has the DNA TGTGCCAGCAGCGCCCGGGACAGGGTAACAGATACGCAGTATTTT. This gives the protein CASSARDRVTDTQYF.